This TCR beta chain was retrieved from a study of early T cells in non-severe SARS-CoV-2 infection. Study overall: The chains were unpaired, and the sequenced material was bulk RNA from unsorted whole blood.

As concerns this clonotype: Its antigen is unidentified.

Study-wide results and caveats: Reliance on VDJdb matching favored anti-spike CD8 responses; private and CD4 specificities were missed.

V lost 3 bases, J lost 0 bases, and 6 bases lay in between. Germline values: CDR1 LGHDT, CDR2 YNNKEL (reference sequence). The CDR3 covers 13 residues. Unique molecular identifiers (one per individual cDNA molecule) were attached. TCRdb reprocessed the 5' RACE reads via MiXCR and lists one record per CDR3 protein. Of under 140,000 distinct CDR3 sequences listed, approximately 12% are singletons. The V call is TRBV3-1, the J call TRBJ2-7; D unclear. The sequence was obtained from an adult who was a healthcare worker with PCR-confirmed SARS-CoV-2 infection or an uninfected control (not recorded which). This specimen was whole blood, taken at baseline. CDR3 sequence (DNA): TGTGCCAGCAGCCACCAGGCCTCCTACGAGCAGTACTTC. Protein sequence: CASSHQASYEQYF.